A selection of T cell receptor beta chains follows, all from one sample in a study of T cell repertoires in cytomegalovirus infection. TCRdb redid the calling of the reads with MiXCR, one entry per CDR3 protein. The data show a few hundred thousand distinct CDR3 sequences, with about 17% seen just once and about 11% held by the top ten. The sequenced material came from PBMCs. Every receptor here comes from a human donor in good health (CMV status not recorded). Some clones in this sample may be carry-over from other donors' samples. Both conserved end residues are part of each CDR3. A D gene is named only where the DNA matches it firmly. Where a row states a size, it is once, few, many or the class of an expanded clone; other rows omit it.

>NA|NA|TRBJ2-2|TRBV6-2/TRBV6-3
TGTGCCAGCAGTTACTTAGGGACGAACACCGGGGAGCTGTTTTTT
CASSYLGTNTGELFF
>TRBD1|NA|TRBJ2-7|TRBV5-8
TGTGCCAGCAGCTTGGAGCAGGGGGTCAACGAGCAGTACTTC
CASSLEQGVNEQYF
>NA|few|TRBJ1-2|TRBV7-6
TGTGCCAGCAGCTTAAACCAGGGAGACTACACCTTC
CASSLNQGDYTF
>NA|few|TRBJ2-4|TRBV7-9
TGTGCCAGCAGCTCAGGGATTATTCAGTACTTC
CASSSGIIQYF
>NA|NA|TRBJ2-7|TRBV3-1
TGTGCCAGCAGCTCGAGACCGGGGGCCGAGCAGTACTTC
CASSSRPGAEQYF
>NA|many|TRBJ2-5|TRBV24-1
TGTGCCACCAGTGAATCGGACGGGCAAGAGACCCAGTACTTC
CATSESDGQETQYF
>NA|NA|TRBJ1-1|TRBV5-6
TGTGCCAGCAGCTTGCAACACCACACTGAAGCTTTCTTT
CASSLQHHTEAFF
>TRBD2|NA|TRBJ2-3|TRBV7-2
TGTGCCAGCAGCTTGGGGGGGGTGGGCTTAGCGGCGCAGTATTTT
CASSLGGVGLAAQYF
>NA|NA|TRBJ1-2|TRBV5-6
TGTGCCAGCAGCCGGGAAGGTCGGGGCTACACCTTC
CASSREGRGYTF
>NA|few|TRBJ1-2|TRBV7-2
TGTGCCAGCAGGGGAGGGAACAGTCTCATGTACTATGGCTACACCTTC
CASRGGNSLMYYGYTF